Listed here are 15 T cell receptor beta chains from one sample, sequenced in a study of lymphopenia after photon versus proton radiotherapy. Measured with immunoSEQ multiplex PCR; TCRdb has only the in-frame clones, and not every one. The table includes approximately 70,000 clones, 87% detected once. Source: peripheral blood, taken from a patient treated with proton-based radiotherapy. These receptor sequences come from an elderly man with esophageal cancer.

V is TRBV11-3 and J is TRBJ2-3, with TRBD1 as a possible D gene (6 bases). V lost 0 bases, J lost 5 bases, and 12 bases lay in between. This CDR3 contains 15 residues. CDR1 is SGHNT, CDR2 YENEEA, per germline. Here the CDR3 reads CASSLDGRGIDTQYF. The CDR3 DNA sequence: TGTGCCAGCAGCTTAGATGGTAGGGGGATAGATACGCAGTATTTT.

V usage is TRBV5-4 and J usage is TRBJ2-5; no clear D. Trimming took off 5 bases at V and 2 bases at J, with 13 bases between the two ends. From germline, CDR1 is SGHNT and CDR2 YYREEE (reference sequence). The CDR3 is 14 amino acids. CDR3 sequence: CASSEAGPQETQYF. CDR3 nucleotide sequence: TGTGCCAGCAGTGAGGCAGGACCTCAAGAGACCCAGTACTTC. The whole variable domain, filled in from reference TRBV5-4 and TRBJ2-5, reads ETGVTQSPTHLIKTRGQQVTLRCSSQSGHNTVSWYQQALGQGPQFIFQYYREEENGRGNFPPRFSGLQFPNYSSELNVNALELDDSALYLCASSEAGPQETQYFGPGTRLLVL.

The chain employs TRBV7-9 and TRBJ2-2; TRBD2 aligns across 8 bases. Trimming took 1 base from V and 7 from J; bases not matched to a gene: 8. CDR1 and CDR2 from the germline V gene are SEHNR and FQNEAQ (reference sequence). CDR3 size: 16 residues. This CDR3 is CASSLVSGRVGGELFF. Here the CDR3 DNA reads TGTGCCAGCAGCTTAGTGAGCGGGAGAGTAGGCGGGGAGCTGTTTTTT.

The V call is TRBV2, the J call TRBJ2-1; D ambiguous. Germline V CDR1 and CDR2: SNHLY, FYNNEI. V dropped 3 bases and J dropped 4 bases, with 10 bases sitting between them. The CDR3 has 14 residues. DNA of the CDR3: TGTGCCAGCAGTGATTCGTGGGTATACAATGAGCAGTTCTTC. It encodes CASSDSWVYNEQFF. Based on the CDR3 plus reference TRBV2 and TRBJ2-1, the full variable domain is EPEVTQTPSHQVTQMGQEVILRCVPISNHLYFYWYRQILGQKVEFLVSFYNNEISEKSEIFDDQFSVERPDGSNFTLKIRSTKLEDSAMYFCASSDSWVYNEQFFGPGTRLTVL.

This sequence joins TRBV2 and TRBJ2-1; D gene uncertain. V dropped 5 bases and J dropped 0 bases, with 17 bases sitting between them. This CDR3 comprises 17 residues. The germline V gene encodes CDR1 SNHLY and CDR2 FYNNEI. As DNA, the CDR3 is TGTGCCAGCAGTACCTCCTTCCAACCGAGCTCCTACAATGAGCAGTTCTTC. As protein: CASSTSFQPSSYNEQFF.

This clone came up a few times. The chain couples TRBV10-1 to TRBJ2-5, with D tentatively TRBD1 (5 bases). The ends were cut back, 8 bases at V and 5 bases at J, with 21 bases in the middle. CDR1 is WNHNN and CDR2 is SYGVQD in the germline V gene (reference sequence). There are 15 residues in the CDR3. Here the CDR3 reads CASLLGQGMQETQYF. The DNA of the CDR3 is TGCGCCAGCCTGCTTGGGCAGGGAATGCAGGAGACCCAGTACTTC.

V and J are TRBV7-3 and TRBJ2-7; a weak D match, TRBD1 (5 bases). V gave up 3 bases and J gave up 2 bases, with 14 bases separating them. The length of the CDR3 is 15 residues. Germline values: CDR1 SGHTA, CDR2 FQGTGA. The DNA for the CDR3 is TGTGCCAGCAGCTTTTCAGGGTCTCTCCCCTACGAGCAGTACTTC. Amino acid sequence: CASSFSGSLPYEQYF.

The chain uses TRBV7-3 and TRBJ2-1, with TRBD2 matching 14 bases. The CDR3 spans 14 residues. Germline CDR1 reads SGHTA; CDR2 reads FQGTGA. The ends lost 5 bases at V and 9 bases at J; junction bases unmatched: 3. The DNA of the CDR3 is TGTGCCAGCAGCCCAGGACTAGCGGGGGGTGAGCAGTTCTTC. Its protein product is CASSPGLAGGEQFF.

V is TRBV11-3 and J is TRBJ2-3, with TRBD2 identical over 7 bases. The germline gives CDR1 SGHNT, CDR2 YENEEA. V dropped 0 bases and J dropped 3; count of bases not matched to a gene: 3. The CDR3 consists of 15 residues. The CDR3 nucleotides read TGTGCCAGCAGCTTAGATTGGACTAGTACAGATACGCAGTATTTT. The encoded protein is CASSLDWTSTDTQYF.

V gene TRBV7-2 combines with J gene TRBJ2-3, with 11 nucleotides matching TRBD2. This CDR3 has 18 residues. The germline V gene has CDR1 SGHTA and CDR2 FQGNSA. After removal of 1 base from V and 4 bases from J, the junction contained 10 bases not matched to a gene. CDR3 in DNA: TGTGCCAGCAGCTTAGGACATAGCGGGGGGGCCGGCGCAGATACGCAGTATTTT. This codes for CASSLGHSGGAGADTQYF.

This clone was seen only a few times. V gene TRBV9 combines with J gene TRBJ2-3, with D possibly matching TRBD2 (5 bases). Trimming removed 0 bases from V and 0 bases from J, with 11 bases in between. There are 16 residues in the CDR3. Per the germline V gene, CDR1 is SGDLS and CDR2 is YYNGEE. The CDR3 nucleotides read TGTGCCAGCAGCGTAGGGGAGTTAGCTAGCACAGATACGCAGTATTTT. Protein product: CASSVGELASTDTQYF.

The chain recombines TRBV18 with TRBJ1-2, with D perhaps matching TRBD1 (6 bases). The CDR3 contains 13 residues. From germline, CDR1 is KGHSH and CDR2 LQKENI. Deletions cut 8 bases from V and 6 bases from J, with 16 bases between. The CDR3: CASKQGSGDGYTF. The CDR3 DNA reads TGTGCCAGCAAACAGGGAAGTGGCGATGGCTACACCTTC.

This sequence joins TRBV10-2 and TRBJ1-2, with 8 bases fitting TRBD1. Trimming removed 6 bases from V and 10 bases from J; junction bases left unmatched: 7. This CDR3 contains 12 residues. The V gene's germline CDR1 is WSHSY and CDR2 SAAADI. The CDR3 here is CASSAGQDTYTF. In nucleotides, the CDR3 is TGCGCCAGCAGCGCGGGACAGGACACCTACACCTTC.

Note on this clone: The sample carries other DNA sequences with the same CDR3. V gene TRBV10-3 combines with J gene TRBJ1-1, with D hard to call. The V gene lost 10 bases and the J gene lost 2 bases, with 14 bases spanning the gap. Per germline, CDR1 ENHRY and CDR2 SYGVKD. This CDR3 has 13 residues. The CDR3 nucleotides read TGTGCCACTAAAACAACACCTAACACTGAAGCTTTCTTT. Protein sequence: CATKTTPNTEAFF.

V usage is TRBV19 and J usage is TRBJ2-5; 10 nucleotides line up with TRBD1. This CDR3 comprises 14 residues. Germline V lookup: CDR1 LNHDA, CDR2 SQIVND (reference sequence). With 10 bases clipped from V and 4 bases from J, the junction kept 9 bases outside the gene matches. The CDR3 region has the DNA TGTGCCACCCGGACAGGGGGTAGATCAGAGACCCAGTACTTC. This encodes CATRTGGRSETQYF. Combining the CDR3 with reference TRBV19 and TRBJ2-5 gives the whole variable domain DGGITQSPKYLFRKEGQNVTLSCEQNLNHDAMYWYRQDPGQGLRLIYYSQIVNDFQKGDIAEGYSVSREKKESFPLTVTSAQKNPTAFYLCATRTGGRSETQYFGPGTRLLVL.